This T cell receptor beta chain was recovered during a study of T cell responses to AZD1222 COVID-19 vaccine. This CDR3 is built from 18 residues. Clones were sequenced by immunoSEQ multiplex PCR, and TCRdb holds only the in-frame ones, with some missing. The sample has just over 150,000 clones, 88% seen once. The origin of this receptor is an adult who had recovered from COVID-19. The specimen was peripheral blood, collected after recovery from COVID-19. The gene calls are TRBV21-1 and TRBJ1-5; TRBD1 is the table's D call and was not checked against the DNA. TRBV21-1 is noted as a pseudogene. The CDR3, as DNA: TGTGCCAGCAGCCCACCGGGACAGGGATCCTATAGCAATCAGCCCCAGCATTTT. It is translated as CASSPPGQGSYSNQPQHF.